The next 9 T cell receptor beta chains were all read from a single sample in a study of OX40 agonist ivuxolimab in advanced cancers. TCRdb's table, derived via immunoSEQ multiplex PCR, lists solely in-frame clones and lacks some. The sample shows around 63,000 clones, around 79% of them seen only once. The sequencing used CD4+ or CD8+ T cells sorted from blood, collected in a trial of the OX40 agonist ivuxolimab. Every receptor here comes from an adult with an advanced solid tumor such as melanoma, head and neck, liver or kidney cancer.

The chain uses TRBV7-2 and TRBJ2-7, with 8 bases lining up with TRBD2. The germline CDR1 and CDR2 sequences are SGHTA and FQGNSA. Unmatched junction bases numbered 10, after V lost 7 bases and J lost 2 bases. The CDR3 has 15 amino acids. CDR3 in DNA: TGTGCCAGCACCCGGCTCACTAGCGGAGCCTACGAGCAGTACTTC. Encoded protein: CASTRLTSGAYEQYF. Full variable domain (missing parts from reference TRBV7-2 and TRBJ2-7): GAGVSQSPSNKVTEKGKDVELRCDPISGHTALYWYRQSLGQGLEFLIYFQGNSAPDKSGLPSDRFSAERTGGSVSTLTIQRTQQEDSAVYLCASTRLTSGAYEQYFGPGTRLTVT.

J is TRBJ1-2 and V is TRBV28; 9 bases align to TRBD1. With V trimmed by 1 base and J by 8 bases, 8 bases remained unmatched. Germline V gene lookup returns CDR1 MDHEN and CDR2 SYDVKM. This CDR3 spans 15 amino acids. The CDR3 DNA sequence: TGTGCCAGCAGTTTATCGTGGACAGGGGCGCGGGGCTACACCTTC. Translating it yields CASSLSWTGARGYTF.

This chain connects TRBV18 to TRBJ2-5; D gene unclear. Trimming left V 3 bases short and J 5 bases short, with 7 bases between. The CDR3 sequence is 12 residues long. Germline loops: CDR1 KGHSH, CDR2 LQKENI. The CDR3 region has the DNA TGTGCCAGCTCACCGAGTTGGGAGACCCAGTACTTC. This codes for CASSPSWETQYF. Full variable domain (remainder filled in from reference TRBV18 and TRBJ2-5): NAGVMQNPRHLVRRRGQEARLRCSPMKGHSHVYWYRQLPEEGLKFMVYLQKENIIDESGMPKERFSAEFPKEGPSILRIQQVVRGDSAAYFCASSPSWETQYFGPGTRLLVL.

The chain is built from TRBV30 and TRBJ2-1, with 11 bases fitting TRBD2. From germline, CDR1 is GTSNPN and CDR2 SVGIG (reference sequence). The CDR3 sequence is 15 residues long. V lost 0 bases, J lost 9 bases, and 7 bases stayed unmatched. The CDR3 DNA follows: TGTGCCTGGAGTGTTGTACTAGCGGGAGCAAGTGAGCAGTTCTTC. Its protein is CAWSVVLAGASEQFF.

The chain uses TRBV5-1 and TRBJ2-5, with unresolved D. V lost 6 bases and J lost 0, with 9 bases in between. The length of the CDR3 is 13 residues. CDR1 is SGHRS and CDR2 is YFSETQ in the germline V gene. The CDR3 region has the DNA TGCGCCAGCACCGACCTGTACCAAGAGACCCAGTACTTC. This sequence encodes CASTDLYQETQYF.

The V gene is TRBV18, the J gene TRBJ1-3; D not resolved. Trimming cost V 0 bases and J 2 bases, with 5 bases left between them. Germline V gene lookup returns CDR1 KGHSH and CDR2 LQKENI. The CDR3 runs to 14 residues. The CDR3 reads CASSPPLPGNTIYF. The CDR3 bases are TGTGCCAGCTCACCACCTTTACCTGGAAACACCATATATTTT.

The chain joins TRBV5-1 to TRBJ1-2, with 9 positions matching TRBD1. The V gene end was trimmed by 2 bases and the J gene end by 8 bases; junction bases not matched to a gene: 7. This CDR3 contains 14 residues. The V gene's germline CDR1 is SGHRS and CDR2 YFSETQ. CDR3 sequence reads: CASSLPGQGRGYTF. The CDR3, as DNA: TGCGCCAGCAGCTTACCGGGACAGGGAAGAGGCTACACCTTC.

The genes are TRBV5-8 and TRBJ2-5; D gene unclear. The CDR3 length is 13 residues. Looked up from germline, CDR1 is SGHTS and CDR2 is YDEGEE. Trimming cost V 4 bases and J 2 bases, with 9 bases left between them. The CDR3 reads CASSPPWQETQYF. Written as DNA, the CDR3 is TGTGCCAGCAGCCCGCCGTGGCAAGAGACCCAGTACTTC.

The CDR3 coding sequence is TGCAGCGTTGAAGATGACGGATTAGGCACTGAAGCTTTCTTT. Amino acids: CSVEDDGLGTEAFF. The chain couples TRBV29-1 to TRBJ1-1; D remains unclear. Trimming left V 0 bases short and J 4 bases short, with 12 bases between. The CDR3 runs to 14 residues. Per germline, CDR1 SQVTM and CDR2 ANQGSEA.